A single sample is the source of the 26 T cell receptor beta chains below, sequenced in a study of T cell responses to AZD1222 COVID-19 vaccine. Generated by immunoSEQ multiplex PCR, the TCRdb table keeps only in-frame clones and is missing some. The data contain more than 140,000 clones, more than 85% of them singletons. The sequences come from peripheral blood, collected on day 0 of MenACWY control vaccination. All receptors derive from an adult in good health.

The chain has TRBV6-6 and TRBJ2-7, with TRBD1 as a possible D gene (5 bases). The CDR3 length is 14 residues. Germline lookup yields CDR1 MNHNY and CDR2 SVGAGI (reference sequence). V lost 2 bases to trimming and J lost 3 bases, with 11 bases between them. The CDR3 loop reads CASSYNQGNYEQYF. The CDR3 DNA sequence: TGTGCCAGCAGTTACAATCAGGGAAACTACGAGCAGTACTTC.

The chain joins TRBV7-3 to TRBJ1-2; 8 nucleotides align to TRBD1. Germline V CDR1 and CDR2: SGHTA, FQGTGA. CDR3 length: 16 residues. V shed 4 bases and J 0 bases; nucleotides not matched to a gene: 7. DNA for the CDR3: TGTGCCAGCAGCTCCAGGGGGGGACAGGCTAACTATGGCTACACCTTC. Translating it yields CASSSRGGQANYGYTF.

This chain uses TRBV12-3 or TRBV12-4 with TRBJ1-2; D is uncertain. V dropped 5 bases and J dropped 5 bases, with 12 bases sitting between them. CDR3 length: 13 residues. DNA for the CDR3: TGTGCCAGCAGTCGGCCCCAATCTTATGGCTACACCTTC. The encoded protein is CASSRPQSYGYTF.

The chain carries TRBV30 and TRBJ1-4; D remains ambiguous. The germline V gene encodes CDR1 GTSNPN and CDR2 SVGIG (reference sequence). The CDR3 consists of 14 residues. V was shortened by 6 bases and J by 7 bases, with 18 bases between the two germline ends. Here the CDR3 DNA reads TGTGCCTGCCTACCTTTAGGCCTAGGTGAAAAACTGTTTTTT. The encoded protein is CACLPLGLGEKLFF. Looking up the rest from reference TRBV30 and TRBJ1-4 gives the full variable domain: SQTIHQWPATLVQPVGSPLSLECTVEGTSNPNLYWYRQAAGRGLQLLFYSVGIGQISSEVPQNLSASRPQDRQFILSSKKLLLSDSGFYLCACLPLGLGEKLFFGSGTQLSVL.

This clone occurred once. This rearrangement joins TRBV19 to TRBJ2-7; no clear D. CDR1 and CDR2 from the germline V gene are LNHDA and SQIVND (reference sequence). V was trimmed by 10 bases and J by 3 bases, leaving 16 bases between them. This CDR3 is 13 amino acids long. For the CDR3, the DNA is TGTGCCAAAACCGTCCTGGTCGGCTACGAGCAGTACTTC. Translated: CAKTVLVGYEQYF.

J is TRBJ2-3 and V is TRBV4-3, with D uncertain. This CDR3 is built from 13 residues. V was clipped by 0 bases and J by 6 bases, with 7 bases between them. Looked up from germline, CDR1 is LGHNA and CDR2 is YSLEER. Here the CDR3 reads CASSQDDTDTQYF. CDR3 in DNA: TGCGCCAGCAGCCAAGATGACACGGATACGCAGTATTTT.

The chain joins TRBV6-5 to TRBJ1-3; D is undetermined. The germline CDR1 and CDR2 sequences are MNHEY and SVGAGI. The CDR3 runs to 15 residues. V was clipped by 7 bases and J by 0 bases, with 13 bases between them. This CDR3 is CASTFTPVSGNTIYF. In DNA, the CDR3 is TGTGCCAGCACCTTTACACCGGTCTCTGGAAACACCATATATTTT.

The rearrangement links TRBV5-4 to TRBJ1-2; D remains unclear. This CDR3 spans 14 amino acids. Germline CDR1 and CDR2: SGHNT and YYREEE (reference sequence). V lost 4 bases and J lost 4, with 14 bases in between. The CDR3 protein is CASSAFRILYGYTF. DNA of the CDR3: TGTGCCAGCAGCGCCTTTCGGATCCTCTATGGCTACACCTTC.

The rearrangement joins TRBV6-6 to TRBJ1-1; 10 bases align to TRBD1. There are 14 residues in the CDR3. CDR1 is MNHNY, CDR2 SVGAGI, per germline (reference sequence). Losses at the gene ends were 5 bases for V and 8 bases for J; bases not matched to a gene: 8. The CDR3 DNA reads as TGTGCCAGCAGTCGATCAGGACAGGGGGAAGAAGCTTTCTTT. The encoded protein is CASSRSGQGEEAFF.

The chain is built from TRBV7-2 and TRBJ1-5; D unresolved. Germline-derived CDR1 and CDR2 are SGHTA and FQGNSA. Trimming removed 1 base from V and 3 bases from J, with 10 bases in between. The length of the CDR3 is 15 residues. The DNA of the CDR3 is TGTGCCAGCAGCTTAGACGCAGCTAACAATCAGCCCCAGCATTTT. This encodes CASSLDAANNQPQHF.

The CDR3 DNA sequence: TGTGCCAGCAGCGACAGCGGGGGCCGGCGGGATACGCAGTATTTT. Its translation is CASSDSGGRRDTQYF. V gene TRBV5-6 combines with J gene TRBJ2-3, with 8 positions matching TRBD2. This CDR3 is 15 amino acids long. Germline lookup yields CDR1 SGHDT and CDR2 YYEEEE. After removal of 4 bases from V and 6 bases from J, the junction contained 10 bases not matched to a gene.

This clone occurred once. This rearrangement joins TRBV4-3 to TRBJ2-7; no clear D. Looked up from germline, CDR1 is LGHNA and CDR2 is YSLEER. The CDR3 totals 13 residues. V was shortened by 1 base and J by 4 bases, with 8 bases between the two germline ends. CDR3 loop: CASSQVVGYEQYF. The CDR3 nucleotides are TGCGCCAGCAGCCAAGTTGTGGGTTACGAGCAGTACTTC.

The chain joins TRBV5-1 to TRBJ2-1; D remains ambiguous. This CDR3 is built from 15 residues. V lost 1 base, J lost 0 bases, and 8 bases lay in between. From germline, CDR1 is SGHRS and CDR2 YFSETQ. The CDR3 protein is CASSLIPSSYNEQFF. For the CDR3, the DNA is TGCGCCAGCAGCTTGATACCTAGCTCCTACAATGAGCAGTTCTTC.

This clone occurred once. This rearrangement joins TRBV20-1 to TRBJ2-1; no definite D call. The V gene lost 3 bases and the J gene lost 10 bases, with 19 bases spanning the gap. The germline V gene encodes CDR1 DFQATT and CDR2 SNEGSKA (reference sequence). This CDR3 spans 14 amino acids. CDR3: CSASTPRTPREQFF. The CDR3 region has the DNA TGCAGTGCTAGTACCCCTCGAACTCCCCGGGAGCAGTTCTTC.

The chain carries TRBV7-2 and TRBJ1-2, with 9 bases that match TRBD1. The V segment lost 5 bases and the J segment 8 bases; nucleotides outside the gene matches: 9. The V gene's germline CDR1 is SGHTA and CDR2 FQGNSA. The CDR3 covers 14 residues. CDR3 loop: CASSLHRTGEGYTF. The DNA of the CDR3 is TGTGCCAGCAGCCTCCACCGGACAGGGGAGGGCTACACCTTC.

The V gene is TRBV12-5, the J gene TRBJ1-2, with D perhaps matching TRBD1 (6 bases). The CDR3 is made up of 14 amino acids. Trimming shortened V by 5 bases and J by 2 bases, and 12 bases separated the two germline ends. The germline CDR1 and CDR2 sequences are LGHNT and FRNRAP. The CDR3 reads CASGPGQFNYGYTF. The DNA of the CDR3 is TGTGCTAGTGGTCCCGGACAGTTCAACTATGGCTACACCTTC.

The CDR3 is CASSLDRSTDTQYF. CDR3 nucleotide sequence: TGTGCCAGCAGCTTAGATCGATCCACAGATACGCAGTATTTT. The chain links TRBV7-2 to TRBJ2-3; D is unresolved. The CDR3 runs to 14 residues. Between the trimmed V and J ends, which lost 1 base and 2 bases, there was a span of 7 bases. CDR1 is SGHTA, CDR2 FQGNSA, per germline.

The chain carries TRBV5-6 and TRBJ1-5, with no clear D. The length of the CDR3 is 16 residues. The V gene's germline CDR1 is SGHDT and CDR2 YYEEEE. V shed 1 base and J shed 4 bases, with 15 bases lying between them. CDR3: CASSLQSVSQNQPQHF. Here the CDR3 DNA reads TGTGCCAGCAGCTTGCAATCCGTCAGCCAAAATCAGCCCCAGCATTTT.

The rearrangement links TRBV25-1 to TRBJ1-5; D remains unclear. V was trimmed by 1 base and J by 4 bases, leaving 2 bases between them. This CDR3 has 12 amino acids. CDR1 MGHDK and CDR2 SYGVNS come from the germline V gene. Written as DNA, the CDR3 is TGTGCCAGCAGTGAATTGAATCAGCCCCAGCATTTT. Translated, it gives CASSELNQPQHF. The full variable domain, completed using reference TRBV25-1 and TRBJ1-5, is EADIYQTPRYLVIGTGKKITLECSQTMGHDKMYWYQQDPGMELHLIHYSYGVNSTEKGDLSSESTVSRIRTEHFPLTLESARPSHTSQYLCASSELNQPQHFGDGTRLSIL.

There are a few counts of this clone. This rearrangement joins TRBV21-1 to TRBJ2-1; whether TRBD1, the table's D call, matches the DNA was not checked. TRBV21-1 is a known pseudogene. This CDR3 spans 17 amino acids. CDR3: CASSKVRQTYSYNEQFF. CDR3 nucleotides: TGTGCCAGCAGCAAAGTGAGACAGACCTACTCCTACAATGAGCAGTTCTTC.

The rearrangement uses TRBV15 and TRBJ2-2, with D perhaps matching TRBD2 (5 bases). V lost 4 bases, J lost 0 bases, and 9 bases lay in between. This CDR3 region has 15 residues. CDR1 is LNHNV and CDR2 is YYDKDF in the germline V gene (reference sequence). The CDR3 spells CATSNGLANTGELFF. CDR3 nucleotides: TGTGCCACCAGCAATGGACTGGCGAACACCGGGGAGCTGTTTTTT.

The rearrangement uses TRBV7-8 and TRBJ1-2, with TRBD1 matching 12 bases. Germline CDR1 reads SGHVS; CDR2 reads FQNEAQ. Trimming at V came to 5 bases and at J to 7 bases, leaving 5 bases not matched to a gene. This CDR3 spans 14 amino acids. Written as DNA, the CDR3 is TGTGCCAGCAGCCCGGGACAGGGGGCGAGTGGCTACACCTTC. Protein sequence: CASSPGQGASGYTF.

The chain has TRBV5-1 and TRBJ2-7; the D gene is possibly TRBD2 (5 bases). Germline V gene data show CDR1 as SGHRS and CDR2 as YFSETQ. The germline V and J ends were trimmed by 1 base and 4 bases, with 9 bases remaining between them. The CDR3 spans 13 residues. The CDR3 reads CASSLSPGYEQYF. In DNA, the CDR3 is TGCGCCAGCAGCTTGAGTCCGGGATACGAGCAGTACTTC. The full variable domain, rest sourced from reference TRBV5-1 and TRBJ2-7, is KAGVTQTPRYLIKTRGQQVTLSCSPISGHRSVSWYQQTPGQGLQFLFEYFSETQRNKGNFPGRFSGRQFSNSRSEMNVSTLELGDSALYLCASSLSPGYEQYFGPGTRLTVT.

The chain recombines TRBV6-2 or TRBV6-3 with TRBJ1-2; D not resolved. The CDR3 spans 16 residues. Trimming shortened V by 5 bases and J by 8 bases, and 24 bases separated the two germline ends. Germline CDR1 is MNHEY and CDR2 is SVGEGT. The CDR3 bases are TGTGCCAGCAGTAAAACCCGACAATTTGGCCTCGGGGGCTACACCTTC. It is translated as CASSKTRQFGLGGYTF.

V is TRBV6-5 and J is TRBJ2-7, with 9 bases fitting TRBD1. There are 15 residues in the CDR3. The V and J ends lost 6 bases and 3 bases, in that order; junction bases with no gene match: 9. CDR1 is MNHEY and CDR2 is SVGAGI in the germline V gene. CDR3 DNA sequence: TGTGCCAGCAGCCTAGGGACAGGGATGAACTACGAGCAGTACTTC. Protein product: CASSLGTGMNYEQYF.

This chain connects TRBV6-5 to TRBJ1-2, with D unclear. V lost 0 bases to trimming and J lost 9 bases, with 8 bases between them. The germline V gene encodes CDR1 MNHEY and CDR2 SVGAGI. The CDR3 covers 12 residues. CDR3 sequence (DNA): TGTGCCAGCAGTTACTCGACGCAGAGCTACACCTTC. Its translation: CASSYSTQSYTF.